Described below is a single TCR beta chain sequence and its context. The sample originates from a study of blood T cell repertoires in COVID-19. Study in general: The United States, Italy and Spain supplied acute and convalescent COVID-19 samples.

Seattle's enrolled individuals joined amid active infection and were then monitored longitudinally. The CDR3 consists of 15 residues. Trimming removed 5 bases at V and 6 bases at J, with 18 bases between. Germline V CDR1 and CDR2: SGHRS, YFSETQ. TCRdb keeps only in-frame clones here, not all; method: immunoSEQ multiplex PCR. The top ten hold about 3% of the sample, which has 30,000 to 35,000 clones, about 84% seen once. The J gene is TRBJ2-1, the V gene TRBV5-1; D possibly corresponds to TRBD2 (5 bases). The sequence was collected from a man aged 65-85 years with COVID-19, enrolled during active disease. Sequencing was done on a sample of peripheral blood. The CDR3: CASRGAEASVNEQFF. The DNA of the CDR3 is TGCGCCAGCAGGGGTGCGGAGGCTTCCGTCAATGAGCAGTTCTTC.